A selection of T cell receptor beta chains follows, all from one sample in a study of blood T cell repertoires in COVID-19. Data came from immunoSEQ multiplex PCR; TCRdb stores just in-frame clones and leaves some out. The sample yields fewer than 300,000 clones, about 87% seen once. Sequencing was carried out using peripheral blood. All receptors derive from a human donor in a cohort sampled during active COVID-19. Both conserved end residues are part of each CDR3. The order of the fields is clone size, D gene, J gene, V gene, CDR3 protein, CDR3 DNA. The D gene is left open where the match is weak. Expanded clones get a size class; other rows say once, few or many, or leave the size out.

>few|-|TRBJ2-7|TRBV4-3
CASSRGVKGQGAYEQYF
TGCGCCAGCAGCCGGGGGGTAAAGGGCCAGGGGGCCTACGAGCAGTACTTC
>-|-|TRBJ2-2|TRBV19
CASSISWRGNTGELFF
TGTGCCAGTAGTATCTCCTGGCGGGGTAACACCGGGGAGCTGTTTTTT
>-|TRBD1|TRBJ2-7|TRBV5-4
CASSDRGRISYEQYF
TGTGCCAGCAGCGACAGGGGGCGCATATCCTACGAGCAGTACTTC
>-|-|TRBJ2-3|TRBV28
CASSLARVATDTQYF
TGTGCCAGCAGTTTAGCGCGGGTTGCCACGGATACGCAGTATTTT
>-|-|TRBJ2-7|TRBV21-1
CASSKGGEREDLDEQYF
TGTGCCAGCAGCAAAGGGGGTGAGAGGGAGGACCTCGACGAGCAGTACTTC
>-|-|TRBJ1-2|TRBV28
CASSLSGPYGYTF
TGTGCCAGCAGTTTGTCAGGTCCCTATGGCTACACCTTC
>-|-|TRBJ1-1|TRBV2
CASSPRGETGTEAFF
TGTGCCAGCAGTCCTCGAGGAGAGACAGGCACTGAAGCTTTCTTT
>-|TRBD1|TRBJ2-2|TRBV5-1
CASSPAGGIVGELFF
TGCGCCAGCAGCCCCGCAGGGGGCATAGTCGGGGAGCTGTTTTTT
>-|-|TRBJ1-4|TRBV5-6
CASSSDTNEKLFF
TGTGCCAGCAGCTCGGACACGAATGAAAAACTGTTTTTT
>-|TRBD1|TRBJ1-4|TRBV4-1
CASSQNDRGGNEKLFF
TGCGCCAGCAGCCAAAATGACAGGGGAGGTAACGAAAAACTGTTTTTT
>-|TRBD2|TRBJ2-3|TRBV5-1
CASSPGTSGSWGTDTQYF
TGCGCCAGCAGCCCCGGGACTAGCGGGAGTTGGGGCACAGATACGCAGTATTTT
>few|TRBD2|TRBJ2-3|TRBV7-7
CASSLTSGGAGDTQYF
TGTGCTAGCAGCCTGACTAGCGGGGGGGCCGGAGATACGCAGTATTTT
>-|-|TRBJ2-7|TRBV12-3/TRBV12-4
CASSLLASDEQYF
TGTGCCAGCAGTTTACTAGCGTCGGACGAGCAGTACTTC
>many|-|TRBJ1-1|TRBV21-1
CASSKDDSGGTNTEAFF
TGTGCCAGCAGCAAAGACGACTCAGGGGGAACAAACACTGAAGCTTTCTTT
>-|-|TRBJ1-5|TRBV6-1
CASSEVGERQPQHF
TGTGCCAGCAGTGAAGTAGGCGAGCGGCAGCCCCAGCATTTT
>-|-|TRBJ1-2|TRBV7-2
CASSLEGVGGYGYTF
TGTGCCAGCAGCTTAGAGGGTGTGGGGGGCTATGGCTACACCTTC
>once|-|TRBJ2-3|TRBV5-4
CASSSGWMADTQYF
TGTGCCAGCAGCTCGGGGTGGATGGCAGATACGCAGTATTTT
>-|-|TRBJ2-6|TRBV5-1
CASSIGGAGANVLTF
TGCGCCAGCAGCATCGGGGGTGCTGGGGCCAACGTCCTGACTTTC
>-|-|TRBJ2-2|TRBV6-2/TRBV6-3
CASSTGGALGVNTGELFF
TGTGCCAGCAGCACAGGGGGGGCGCTCGGGGTGAACACCGGGGAGCTGTTTTTT
>-|TRBD1|TRBJ1-1|TRBV2
CASLWTGGRAEAFF
TGTGCCAGCTTATGGACAGGGGGACGCGCTGAAGCTTTCTTT
>-|-|TRBJ1-6|TRBV3-1/TRBV3-2
CASSQAGFSSPLHF
TGTGCCAGCAGCCAAGCGGGGTTTTCGTCACCCCTCCACTTT
>-|TRBD1|TRBJ2-2|TRBV5-1
CASSLGTGGKAGELFF
TGCGCCAGCAGCTTGGGGACAGGGGGCAAGGCCGGGGAGCTGTTTTTT
>-|-|TRBJ1-2|TRBV5-1
CASSLDPGTPYGYTF
TGCGCCAGCAGCTTGGACCCCGGGACACCATATGGCTACACCTTC
>-|-|TRBJ2-1|TRBV9
CASSVLGAYNEQFF
TGTGCCAGCAGCGTACTAGGGGCCTACAATGAGCAGTTCTTC
>-|-|TRBJ1-5|TRBV5-5
CASSLSGQIYSNQPQHF
TGTGCCAGCAGCTTGTCCGGACAGATATATAGCAATCAGCCCCAGCATTTT
>-|TRBD1|TRBJ1-1|TRBV7-8
CASSLVREGAGTEAFF
TGTGCCAGCAGCTTAGTTCGCGAGGGGGCGGGCACTGAAGCTTTCTTT
>-|-|TRBJ1-1|TRBV6-5
CASTRVEGSEAFF
TGTGCCAGTACTAGGGTAGAAGGGTCTGAAGCTTTCTTT
>-|-|TRBJ1-2|TRBV2
CASKERRDYGYTF
TGTGCCAGCAAAGAACGGAGGGACTATGGCTACACCTTC
>-|-|TRBJ1-4|TRBV14
CASSQTGIFGEKLFF
TGTGCCAGCAGCCAAACCGGGATCTTTGGGGAAAAACTGTTTTTT
>-|TRBD1|TRBJ1-6|TRBV18
CASSPPTGTVNSPLHF
TGTGCCAGCTCACCACCGACCGGGACAGTCAATTCACCCCTCCACTTT
>-|-|TRBJ2-3|TRBV6-2/TRBV6-3
CASSYPGTDTQYF
TGTGCCAGCAGTTACCCTGGCACAGATACGCAGTATTTT
>-|-|TRBJ1-2|TRBV7-9
CASSLDPRRGYGYTF
TGTGCCAGCAGCTTAGATCCCCGGAGGGGCTATGGCTACACCTTC
>-|-|TRBJ2-1|TRBV11-3
CASSHQLGNEQFF
TGTGCCAGCAGCCACCAACTAGGCAATGAGCAGTTCTTC
>few|-|TRBJ2-3|TRBV2
CASSRVRERADTQYF
TGTGCCAGCAGCCGAGTGAGGGAGAGGGCAGATACGCAGTATTTT
>-|TRBD1|TRBJ1-4|TRBV18
CASSPMGQGTEKLFF
TGTGCCAGCTCACCAATGGGACAGGGGACGGAAAAACTGTTTTTT
>-|TRBD1|TRBJ1-5|TRBV19
CASSALTGAGNQPQHF
TGTGCCAGTAGTGCGCTTACAGGGGCCGGCAATCAGCCCCAGCATTTT
>-|-|TRBJ2-3|TRBV19
CASSMAKGLADTQYF
TGTGCCAGTAGTATGGCGAAGGGGTTGGCAGATACGCAGTATTTT
>many|-|TRBJ1-2|TRBV5-1
CASSLEFTNYGYTF
TGCGCCAGCAGCTTGGAATTTACTAACTATGGCTACACCTTC
>-|TRBD1|TRBJ2-2|TRBV11-2
CASSSDRGNTGELFF
TGTGCCAGCAGCTCCGACAGGGGGAACACCGGGGAGCTGTTTTTT
>-|-|TRBJ2-6|TRBV5-1
CASSLGGGANVLTF
TGCGCCAGCAGCTTGGGAGGAGGGGCCAACGTCCTGACTTTC
>few|-|TRBJ1-1|TRBV5-5
CASSPILGGMNTEAFF
TGTGCCAGCAGCCCGATTCTAGGGGGTATGAACACTGAAGCTTTCTTT
>-|TRBD2|TRBJ2-1|TRBV19
CATGASGGWDEQFF
TGTGCCACCGGAGCCAGCGGGGGCTGGGATGAGCAGTTCTTC
>-|TRBD2|TRBJ2-3|TRBV7-8
CASSLGGSGRTGTDTQYF
TGTGCCAGCAGCTTAGGCGGTAGCGGGAGGACGGGGACAGATACGCAGTATTTT
>-|TRBD1|TRBJ1-5|TRBV18
CASSGGTGGSQPQHF
TGTGCCAGCTCAGGGGGGACAGGGGGCTCTCAGCCCCAGCATTTT
>-|-|TRBJ2-7|TRBV10-2
CASSELVQLYEQYF
TGCGCCAGCAGTGAGTTGGTACAGCTCTACGAGCAGTACTTC
>once|-|TRBJ2-2|TRBV7-8
CASTARSVARSNTGELFF
TGTGCCAGCACCGCTAGGTCCGTCGCGAGGTCGAACACCGGGGAGCTGTTTTTT
>-|-|TRBJ1-2|TRBV27
CASSPDRTLYGYTF
TGTGCCAGCAGTCCCGACAGGACCCTCTATGGCTACACCTTC
>-|TRBD1|TRBJ2-5|TRBV19
CASSQPRGQASQETQYF
TGTGCCAGTAGTCAACCCCGGGGACAGGCTTCCCAAGAGACCCAGTACTTC
>-|TRBD1|TRBJ1-2|TRBV6-5
CASRGTGETYGYTF
TGTGCCAGCAGAGGGACAGGGGAGACTTATGGCTACACCTTC
>-|-|TRBJ1-1|TRBV12-5
CASGPGTVNTEAFF
TGTGCTAGTGGTCCCGGGACTGTAAACACTGAAGCTTTCTTT
>-|-|TRBJ1-1|TRBV5-1
CASSSPQLMNTEAFF
TGCGCCAGCAGCTCCCCGCAGTTGATGAACACTGAAGCTTTCTTT
>few|-|TRBJ1-2|TRBV11-2
CASSVVGRGGYTF
TGTGCCAGCAGCGTGGTGGGGAGGGGTGGCTACACCTTC